The 31 T cell receptor beta chains listed next were all sequenced from one sample in a study of technical replicates of blood from a handful of donors. The data were produced by immunoSEQ multiplex PCR, yet TCRdb's version contains in-frame clones alone and is incomplete. Of tens of thousands of clones detected, roughly 86% appear once; the ten largest clones hold roughly 5.2%. The material sequenced was PBMCs. The receptors come from a human donor in good health. Some clones in this sample may be carry-over from other donors' samples.

The gene calls are TRBV5-6 and TRBJ2-5, with 9 bases identical to TRBD1. V lost 2 bases to trimming and J lost 2 bases; unmatched junction nucleotides: 7. Germline V gives CDR1 SGHDT, CDR2 YYEEEE. The length of the CDR3 is 16 residues. The CDR3 sequence: CASSLLGQGHQETQYF. CDR3 DNA sequence: TGTGCCAGCAGCTTATTAGGACAGGGGCATCAAGAGACCCAGTACTTC.

This chain links TRBV27 with TRBJ2-7; a weak D match, TRBD2 (5 bases). Trimming cost V 2 bases and J 7 bases, with 18 bases left between them. The CDR3 totals 15 residues. Germline-derived CDR1 and CDR2 are MNHEY and SMNVEV (reference sequence). CDR3 amino acids: CASSLGSSAGFEQYF. CDR3 DNA sequence: TGTGCCAGCAGTTTAGGGTCCAGCGCGGGCTTTGAGCAGTACTTC.

This chain joins TRBV27 and TRBJ2-1; no clear D gene. Trimming took off 5 bases at V and 3 bases at J, with 11 bases between the two ends. Germline V lookup: CDR1 MNHEY, CDR2 SMNVEV (reference sequence). The CDR3 is 14 amino acids. CDR3 sequence (DNA): TGTGCCAGCAGTCCCGGGTCTCTCTACAATGAGCAGTTCTTC. Translation: CASSPGSLYNEQFF.

The chain uses TRBV7-2 and TRBJ1-2; D may be TRBD1 (5 bases). V was clipped by 1 base and J by 4 bases, with 13 bases between them. Germline CDR1 and CDR2: SGHTA and FQGNSA. The CDR3 is 15 residues long. CDR3 coding DNA: TGTGCCAGCAGCTTAGACAGGCAGACCTTCTATGGCTACACCTTC. This gives the protein CASSLDRQTFYGYTF.

This chain connects TRBV27 to TRBJ2-7; D is ambiguous. CDR1 is MNHEY and CDR2 is SMNVEV in the germline V gene (reference sequence). Trimming took off 0 bases at V and 2 bases at J, with 5 bases between the two ends. The CDR3 is 13 amino acids. The CDR3 nucleotides are TGTGCCAGCAGTTTATCGGCGGCCTACGAGCAGTACTTC. As protein: CASSLSAAYEQYF.

This sequence joins TRBV7-9 and TRBJ2-5; 11 positions agree with TRBD1. This CDR3 contains 12 residues. V lost 7 bases to trimming and J lost 7 bases; unmatched junction nucleotides: 2. Germline V gives CDR1 SEHNR, CDR2 FQNEAQ (reference sequence). CDR3 DNA: TGTGCCAGCATCGGGACAGGGGGGACCCAGTACTTC. This gives the protein CASIGTGGTQYF.

V and J are TRBV6-4 and TRBJ1-4; a possible D gene is TRBD1 (5 bases). The V end was cut by 0 bases, the J end by 8 bases, with 19 bases between. The CDR3 length is 17 residues. Germline V gene lookup returns CDR1 MRHNA and CDR2 SNTAGT. CDR3 bases: TGTGCCAGCAGTGACTCGAAAGGGGACTCCGAAGCCGAAAAACTGTTTTTT. This encodes CASSDSKGDSEAEKLFF.

The V call is TRBV6-5, the J call TRBJ1-2, with D perhaps TRBD1 (5 bases). Germline CDR1 is MNHEY and CDR2 is SVGAGI. Between the trimmed V and J ends, which lost 6 bases and 8 bases, there was a span of 19 bases. This CDR3 comprises 14 residues. The DNA for the CDR3 is TGTGCCAGCAGATCTCCAGGGCTGATCGACGGCTACACCTTC. Encoded protein: CASRSPGLIDGYTF.

V is TRBV7-3 and J is TRBJ2-1, with a tentative D call TRBD2 (6 bases). V lost 0 bases and J 0 bases, leaving 15 bases between the germline ends. The CDR3 length is 18 residues. CDR1 and CDR2 from the germline V gene are SGHTA and FQGTGA. CDR3 bases: TGTGCCAGCAGCTTAACCCAGCGGGCAGGGTACTCCTACAATGAGCAGTTCTTC. Residues: CASSLTQRAGYSYNEQFF.

V usage is TRBV6-6 and J usage is TRBJ1-5; D unresolved. This CDR3 region has 14 residues. Germline assignment: CDR1 MNHNY and CDR2 SVGAGI (reference sequence). The V gene lost 0 bases and the J gene lost 4 bases, with 7 bases spanning the gap. CDR3 loop: CASSYSPENQPQHF. CDR3 in DNA: TGTGCCAGCAGTTACTCGCCGGAGAATCAGCCCCAGCATTTT.

V is TRBV6-5 and J is TRBJ1-6; D is unresolved. Germline CDR1 is MNHEY and CDR2 is SVGAGI. The germline V and J ends were trimmed by 2 bases and 6 bases, with 8 bases remaining between them. The CDR3 spans 14 residues. The CDR3 spells CASSYTKLNSPLHF. CDR3 in DNA: TGTGCCAGCAGTTACACCAAACTTAATTCACCCCTCCACTTT.

The CDR3 DNA reads TGTGCCAGTAGCCGTCCGGGACACACCTACGAGCAGTACTTC. Its protein product is CASSRPGHTYEQYF. V and J are TRBV19 and TRBJ2-7; the D gene is possibly TRBD1 (6 bases). CDR1 and CDR2 (germline): LNHDA, SQIVND (reference sequence). Trimming stripped 6 bases from V and 2 bases from J, with 14 bases between. The CDR3 covers 14 residues.

The chain combines TRBV10-3 with TRBJ2-7, with TRBD1 matching 7 bases. The junction had 5 bases not matched to a gene; V was cut back by 5 bases and J by 4 bases. In germline, CDR1 is ENHRY, CDR2 SYGVKD. The CDR3 is 13 residues long. The CDR3 DNA sequence: TGTGCCATCAGTCGACAGGGAAGTTACGAGCAGTACTTC. As protein: CAISRQGSYEQYF.

The chain carries TRBV5-1 and TRBJ1-3, with no clear D. The CDR3 extends over 14 amino acids. Germline V CDR1 and CDR2: SGHRS, YFSETQ. V was cut by 2 bases and J by 1 base, with 7 bases left in between. The CDR3 sequence: CASSFGVSGNTIYF. The CDR3 nucleotides are TGCGCCAGCAGCTTCGGGGTTTCTGGAAACACCATATATTTT.

Here the CDR3 DNA reads TGTGCCAGCTCACCAAGTGGGGGAGGCCGCTCTGGGGCCAACGTCCTGACTTTC. Translated, it gives CASSPSGGGRSGANVLTF. The rearrangement links TRBV18 to TRBJ2-6, with TRBD2 as a possible D gene (6 bases). The V end was cut by 2 bases, the J end by 0 bases, with 14 bases between. From germline, CDR1 is KGHSH and CDR2 LQKENI. The CDR3 extends over 18 amino acids.

The rearrangement joins TRBV18 to TRBJ1-6; D may be TRBD1 (5 bases). This CDR3 is 14 amino acids long. Germline V lookup: CDR1 KGHSH, CDR2 LQKENI. Trimming stripped 3 bases from V and 9 bases from J, with 12 bases between. This CDR3 reads CASSPEGQGSPLHF. In DNA, the CDR3 is TGTGCCAGCTCACCGGAGGGGCAGGGTTCACCCCTCCACTTT.

V is TRBV9 and J is TRBJ2-1, with D perhaps TRBD2 (6 bases). Trimming took off 0 bases at V and 7 bases at J, with 14 bases between the two ends. Germline V gives CDR1 SGDLS, CDR2 YYNGEE. The CDR3 runs to 15 residues. CDR3 region: CASSVASPAGNEQFF. The CDR3 nucleotides read TGTGCCAGCAGCGTAGCTTCTCCCGCGGGAAATGAGCAGTTCTTC.

V gene TRBV2 combines with J gene TRBJ1-2; D is undetermined. CDR3 length equals 15 residues. With 8 bases removed from V and 1 base from J, the gap between germline ends came to 17 bases. Germline V CDR1 and CDR2: SNHLY, FYNNEI. The CDR3 nucleotides read TGTGCCAGCGATATGTCCGTGACAAGTAACTATGGCTACACCTTC. Amino acid sequence: CASDMSVTSNYGYTF. Variable domain in full (rest from reference TRBV2 and TRBJ1-2): EPEVTQTPSHQVTQMGQEVILRCVPISNHLYFYWYRQILGQKVEFLVSFYNNEISEKSEIFDDQFSVERPDGSNFTLKIRSTKLEDSAMYFCASDMSVTSNYGYTFGSGTRLTVV.

J is TRBJ2-2 and V is TRBV7-3; 14 bases line up with TRBD2. Germline CDR1 reads SGHTA; CDR2 reads FQGTGA. The CDR3 sequence is 16 residues long. After removal of 3 bases from V and 5 bases from J, the junction contained 2 bases not matched to a gene. CDR3 residues: CASSLGLAGVTGELFF. DNA of the CDR3: TGTGCCAGCAGCTTGGGACTAGCGGGGGTTACCGGGGAGCTGTTTTTT.

The chain is built from TRBV2 and TRBJ2-1; D is perhaps TRBD1 (6 bases). The CDR3 spans 13 residues. Germline CDR1 is SNHLY and CDR2 is FYNNEI. Trimming cost V 5 bases and J 6 bases, with 11 bases left between them. The DNA for the CDR3 is TGTGCCAGCAGTAATTACAGGGCCAATGAGCAGTTCTTC. Encoded protein: CASSNYRANEQFF.

Only one count was recorded for this clone. This chain joins TRBV29-1 and TRBJ1-2; D call uncertain. Per germline, CDR1 SQVTM and CDR2 ANQGSEA. The CDR3 length is 11 residues. The V end lost 4 bases, the J end lost 2 bases, and 5 bases lay between the germline ends. The CDR3 spells CSVGGNYGYTF. CDR3 sequence (DNA): TGCAGCGTTGGAGGGAACTATGGCTACACCTTC.

This rearrangement joins TRBV6-5 to TRBJ2-7, with D perhaps matching TRBD2 (6 bases). The CDR3 extends over 13 amino acids. Trimming removed 0 bases from V and 6 bases from J, with 9 bases in between. Germline-derived CDR1 and CDR2 are MNHEY and SVGAGI. The CDR3 coding sequence is TGTGCCAGCAGTTACTCCCTGGGAGGCGAGCAGTACTTC. Encoded protein: CASSYSLGGEQYF.

CDR3 sequence: CAWSVLAGSYNEQFF. The CDR3 region has the DNA TGTGCCTGGAGTGTGCTAGCCGGGTCCTACAATGAGCAGTTCTTC. The V call is TRBV30, the J call TRBJ2-1; tentative D call: TRBD2 (5 bases). The CDR3 totals 15 residues. CDR1 GTSNPN and CDR2 SVGIG come from the germline V gene (reference sequence). V lost 0 bases and J 1 base, leaving 10 bases between the germline ends.

V and J are TRBV19 and TRBJ1-1; D is ambiguous. Germline V CDR1 and CDR2: LNHDA, SQIVND (reference sequence). Deletions cut 10 bases from V and 0 bases from J, with 9 bases between. The CDR3 runs 12 residues. CDR3 sequence (DNA): TGTGCCACCATGGCCCTGAACACTGAAGCTTTCTTT. Translated: CATMALNTEAFF.

This clone showed up just a few times. The chain has TRBV9 and TRBJ1-2, with D perhaps matching TRBD1 (6 bases). The V end lost 4 bases, the J end lost 5 bases, and 9 bases lay between the germline ends. The germline CDR1 and CDR2 sequences are SGDLS and YYNGEE. The CDR3 is 12 amino acids. The CDR3 reads CASSRTEYGYTF. CDR3 DNA: TGTGCCAGCAGCCGGACAGAGTATGGCTACACCTTC.

V gene TRBV5-4 combines with J gene TRBJ1-4; 7 bases are shared with TRBD1. The CDR3 totals 15 residues. CDR1 is SGHNT and CDR2 is YYREEE in the germline V gene (reference sequence). The V and J ends lost 3 bases and 0 bases, in that order; junction bases with no gene match: 2. The CDR3 is CASSWQGATNEKLFF. CDR3 DNA sequence: TGTGCCAGCAGCTGGCAGGGGGCAACTAATGAAAAACTGTTTTTT.

This chain connects TRBV5-4 to TRBJ2-2; tentatively, D is TRBD1 (6 bases). V was clipped by 4 bases and J by 6 bases, with 16 bases between them. CDR1 and CDR2 (germline): SGHNT, YYREEE (reference sequence). This CDR3 comprises 15 residues. In DNA, the CDR3 is TGTGCCAGCAGCCCCGATCTGGGGGCGGCCGGGGAGCTGTTTTTT. Translated, it gives CASSPDLGAAGELFF.

The CDR3 protein is CASSGAVNYGYTF. As DNA, the CDR3 is TGCGCCAGCAGCGGTGCGGTTAACTATGGCTACACCTTC. This chain joins TRBV4-3 and TRBJ1-2; D gene unclear. CDR3 length: 13 amino acids. CDR1 is LGHNA, CDR2 YSLEER, per germline. V was trimmed by 5 bases and J by 1 base, leaving 8 bases between them.

This clone was recorded once. V is TRBV6-5 and J is TRBJ1-6; no firm D call. This CDR3 contains 15 residues. The V and J ends lost 0 bases and 6 bases respectively, with 9 bases between them. CDR1 is MNHEY and CDR2 is SVGAGI in the germline V gene. The CDR3 DNA follows: TGTGCCAGCAGTTACTCTCGAGGCAGTAATTCACCCCTCCACTTT. Residues: CASSYSRGSNSPLHF.

A single count supports this clone. CDR3 coding DNA: TGTGCCATCAGGGACCCGGGGGGGCCGGGCGAGCAGTACTTC. Amino acids: CAIRDPGGPGEQYF. V usage is TRBV10-3 and J usage is TRBJ2-7, with 8 bases that match TRBD2. The CDR3 contains 14 residues. In germline, CDR1 is ENHRY, CDR2 SYGVKD. Trimming cost V 6 bases and J 6 bases; bases outside gene matches: 10.

The chain joins TRBV7-9 to TRBJ2-1, with TRBD2 as a possible D gene (6 bases). Trimming removed 5 bases from V and 6 bases from J, with 17 bases in between. The germline CDR1 and CDR2 sequences are SEHNR and FQNEAQ (reference sequence). There are 15 residues in the CDR3. CDR3 protein: CASSVHKGTSNEQFF. DNA for the CDR3: TGTGCCAGCAGCGTGCACAAAGGGACTTCCAATGAGCAGTTCTTC.